This TCR beta chain was captured in a study of T cells in Graves' hyperthyroidism and ophthalmopathy. Study-wide results and limits: Ophthalmopathy cases were set apart from stable hyperthyroidism by a 13 V-J model. Most clonotypes that expanded in the thyroid above 0.001 also showed up in blood.

The CDR3 runs 14 residues. The V end lost 5 bases, the J end lost 3 bases, and 11 bases lay between the germline ends. In germline, CDR1 is LNHNV, CDR2 YYDKDF (reference sequence). These patients, aged 18 to 65, had recently diagnosed hyperthyroidism lasting under 2 months. Uncontrolled infection, other autoimmune disease, pregnancy and lactation each barred patients from inclusion. At least ten counts were recorded for this clonotype. Its antigen is unidentified. What was amplified from RNA transcripts were TCR beta CDR3 regions. HTBI primers were used for first-round RT-PCR of the TCR CDR3. TCRdb reprocessed the multiplex PCR reads via MiXCR and lists one record per CDR3 protein. The sample records about 280,000 distinct CDR3 sequences, less than 30% being singletons.

This clonotype was obtained from a man aged 40-50 years with Graves' hyperthyroidism that later progressed to Graves' ophthalmopathy. The specimen was blood. The V call is TRBV15, the J call TRBJ1-3; D remains ambiguous. CDR3 bases: TGTGCCACCAGCGAGAGTTTCAGTGGAAACACCATATATTTT. It specifies CATSESFSGNTIYF.